Listed below are T cell receptor beta chains from one sample, sequenced in a study of T cell repertoires in cytomegalovirus infection. These receptors' antigens are unknown. TCRdb called the reads again in MiXCR, with one record for every CDR3 protein. The profile covers hundreds of thousands of distinct CDR3 sequences, with about 42% appearing a single time and around 45% taken by the ten largest. Specimen: cultured PBMCs, collected from culture after CMV antigen stimulation. The receptor set was obtained from a human donor in good health (CMV status not recorded). Some clones in this sample may be carry-over from other donors' samples. Both conserved end residues are part of each CDR3.

V: TRBV6-1; J: TRBJ1-5; CDR3: CASSYDRDQPQHF
V: TRBV6-9; J: TRBJ2-2; CDR3: CASRSLAGGPAGELFF
V: TRBV6-6; J: TRBJ2-3; CDR3: CASSGGTGEADTQYF
V: TRBV12-3/TRBV12-4; J: TRBJ2-3; CDR3: CASSFTRPTDTQYF
V: TRBV7-9; J: TRBJ1-2; CDR3: CASSQTGGAYGYTF
V: TRBV12-3/TRBV12-4; J: TRBJ2-1; CDR3: CASSLVIAGGYNEQFF
V: TRBV6-1; J: TRBJ2-4; CDR3: CASTLPGDIQYF
V: TRBV30; J: TRBJ2-2; CDR3: CAWKSTHTGELFF
V: TRBV12-3/TRBV12-4; J: TRBJ1-6; CDR3: CASSSGTAVSPLHF
V: TRBV6-1; J: TRBJ2-1; CDR3: CASSYRGARSSYNEQFF
V: TRBV28; J: TRBJ2-1; CDR3: CASRPPGVDNEQFF
V: TRBV4-1; J: TRBJ2-1; CDR3: CASSQGTSGQSSYNEQFF
V: TRBV7-2; J: TRBJ2-3; CDR3: CASSPCPTSGGVDTQYF
V: TRBV7-2; J: TRBJ1-4; CDR3: CASSQWGQVEKLFF
V: TRBV4-1; J: TRBJ2-2; CDR3: CASSQDPQGRTGELFF
V: TRBV30; J: TRBJ1-5; CDR3: CAWSPSRTSYSNQPQHF
V: TRBV29-1; J: TRBJ2-3; CDR3: CSVVVKGAADTQYF
V: TRBV7-9; J: TRBJ1-4; CDR3: CASSLTGSNEKLFF
V: TRBV20-1; J: TRBJ2-7; CDR3: CSARSRESYEQYF
V: TRBV5-6; J: TRBJ2-2; CDR3: CASSPLYRRGSNTGELFF
V: TRBV7-9; J: TRBJ1-4; CDR3: CASSLAPGSYEKLFF
V: TRBV12-3/TRBV12-4; J: TRBJ2-3; CDR3: CASSRDKRWTATSSTDTQYF
V: TRBV28; J: TRBJ2-1; CDR3: CASRLGQGASLGQFF
V: TRBV6-2/TRBV6-3; J: TRBJ1-1; CDR3: CASTPATGAANTEAFF
V: TRBV12-3/TRBV12-4; J: TRBJ2-5; CDR3: CASRGGTLGETQYF
V: TRBV12-3/TRBV12-4; J: TRBJ2-1; CDR3: CASSAPGQGLGEQFF
V: TRBV7-2; J: TRBJ2-3; CDR3: CASSLAAAGPTDTQYF
V: TRBV12-3/TRBV12-4; J: TRBJ1-2; CDR3: CASRPDAYLYGYTF
V: TRBV5-6; J: TRBJ1-5; CDR3: CASSRRQVGQPQHF
V: TRBV6-1; J: TRBJ2-1; CDR3: CASLPPDGRSSYNEQFF
V: TRBV7-6; J: TRBJ1-5; CDR3: CASSDGVSNQPQHF